The clone carrying this TCR beta chain was observed many times. Sequencing libraries for TCR beta were prepared with iRepertoire HTBI primers and Arm-PCR of CDR3 regions. TCRdb reprocessed the multiplex PCR reads via MiXCR and lists one record per CDR3 protein. The sample yields roughly 520,000 distinct CDR3 sequences, around 12% seen once. These data come from a study of regulatory T cells in long-lasting Graves disease. V shed 5 bases and J shed 3 bases, with 10 bases lying between them. The CDR3 contains 13 residues. Time point of the sample: newly diagnosed GD, antithyroid drugs for less than 3 months. From PBMCs, RNA was extracted and then used to make the TCR library. The same data also went into a second study, on T cells in Graves' hyperthyroidism and ophthalmopathy. That investigation notes: Progression to ophthalmopathy was predicted a median of roughly seven months early.

This clonotype was sampled from a woman aged 25 to 39 with Graves disease. The chain is built from TRBV12-3 or TRBV12-4 and TRBJ1-1; D gene uncertain. Here the sequenced sample was peripheral blood mononuclear cells (PBMCs), taken at new diagnosis, from a patient treated with antithyroid drugs. CDR3 sequence: CASSIERDTEAFF. CDR3 sequence (DNA): TGTGCCAGCAGTATTGAACGGGACACTGAAGCTTTCTTT.